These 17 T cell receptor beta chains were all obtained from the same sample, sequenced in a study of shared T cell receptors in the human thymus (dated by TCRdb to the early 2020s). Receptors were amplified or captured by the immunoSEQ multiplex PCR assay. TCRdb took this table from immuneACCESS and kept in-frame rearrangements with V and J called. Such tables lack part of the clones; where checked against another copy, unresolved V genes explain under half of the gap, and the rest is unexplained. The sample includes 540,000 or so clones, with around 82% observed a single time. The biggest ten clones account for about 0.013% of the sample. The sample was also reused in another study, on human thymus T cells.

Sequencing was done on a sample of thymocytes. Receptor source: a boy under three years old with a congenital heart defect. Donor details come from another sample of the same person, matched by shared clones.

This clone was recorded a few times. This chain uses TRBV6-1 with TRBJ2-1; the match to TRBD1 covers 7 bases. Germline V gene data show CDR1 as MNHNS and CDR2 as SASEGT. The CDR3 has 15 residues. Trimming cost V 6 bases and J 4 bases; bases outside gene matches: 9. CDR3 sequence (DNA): TGTGCCAGCAGGGGACAGAGTGGCTTTTACAATGAGCAGTTCTTC. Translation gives CASRGQSGFYNEQFF.

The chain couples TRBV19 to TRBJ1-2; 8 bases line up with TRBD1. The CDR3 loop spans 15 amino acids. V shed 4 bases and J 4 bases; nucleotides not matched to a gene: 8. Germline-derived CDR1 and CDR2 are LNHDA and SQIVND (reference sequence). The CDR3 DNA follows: TGTGCCAGTAGTAACTTGACAGGGGAAGCCTATGGCTACACCTTC. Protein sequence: CASSNLTGEAYGYTF.

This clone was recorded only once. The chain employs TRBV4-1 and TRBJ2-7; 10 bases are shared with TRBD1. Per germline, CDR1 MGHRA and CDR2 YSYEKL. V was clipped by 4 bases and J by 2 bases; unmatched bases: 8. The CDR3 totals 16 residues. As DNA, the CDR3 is TGCGCCAGCAGCCCAGGGACAGGGGATGCCCCCTACGAGCAGTACTTC. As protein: CASSPGTGDAPYEQYF.

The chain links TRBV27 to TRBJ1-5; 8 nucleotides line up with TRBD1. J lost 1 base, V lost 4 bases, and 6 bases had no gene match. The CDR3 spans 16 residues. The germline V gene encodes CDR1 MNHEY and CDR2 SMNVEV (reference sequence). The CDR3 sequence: CASSSYRGGSNQPQHF. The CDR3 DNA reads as TGTGCCAGCAGTTCCTACAGGGGGGGAAGCAATCAGCCCCAGCATTTT.

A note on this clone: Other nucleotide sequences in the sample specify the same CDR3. In nucleotides, the CDR3 is TGCGCCAGCAGCTTGGCCCATACAGATACGCAGTATTTT. Protein product: CASSLAHTDTQYF. This sequence joins TRBV5-1 and TRBJ2-3, with D uncertain. Germline V gives CDR1 SGHRS, CDR2 YFSETQ. CDR3 length: 13 residues. V lost 0 bases and J 3 bases, leaving 5 bases between the germline ends.

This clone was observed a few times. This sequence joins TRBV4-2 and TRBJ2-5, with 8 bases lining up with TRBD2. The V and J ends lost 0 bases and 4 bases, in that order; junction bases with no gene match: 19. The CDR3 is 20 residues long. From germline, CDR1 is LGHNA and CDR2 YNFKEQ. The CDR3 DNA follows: TGTGCCAGCAGCCAAGAATTGTGGACGGGAGGGTGGAGTTGGGGAGAGACCCAGTACTTC. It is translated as CASSQELWTGGWSWGETQYF.

The CDR3 nucleotides are TGTGCCAGCAGCTTTCATGGCGAGGGGGCGAATTATGGCTACACCTTC. It yields the protein CASSFHGEGANYGYTF. The chain joins TRBV11-2 to TRBJ1-2; 7 nucleotides agree with TRBD1. Germline CDR1 SGHAT, CDR2 FQNNGV. The length of the CDR3 is 16 residues. Unmatched junction bases numbered 12, after V lost 3 bases and J lost 5 bases.

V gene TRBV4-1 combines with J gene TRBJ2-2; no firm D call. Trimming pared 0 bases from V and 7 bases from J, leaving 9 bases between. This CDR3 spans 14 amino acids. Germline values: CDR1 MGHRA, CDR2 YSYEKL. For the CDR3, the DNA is TGCGCCAGCAGCCAAGATGATAGCTACGGGGAGCTGTTTTTT. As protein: CASSQDDSYGELFF.

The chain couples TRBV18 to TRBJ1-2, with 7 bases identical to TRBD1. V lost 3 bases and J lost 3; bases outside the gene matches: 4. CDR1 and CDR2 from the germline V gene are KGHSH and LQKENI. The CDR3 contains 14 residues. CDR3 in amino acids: CASSPSGTDYGYTF. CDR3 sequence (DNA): TGTGCCAGCTCACCGTCCGGGACAGACTATGGCTACACCTTC.

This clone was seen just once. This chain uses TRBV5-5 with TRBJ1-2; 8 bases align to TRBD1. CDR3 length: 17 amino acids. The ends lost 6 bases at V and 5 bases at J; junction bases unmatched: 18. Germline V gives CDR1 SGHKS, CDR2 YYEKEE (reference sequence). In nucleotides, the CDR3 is TGTGCCAGCATCCTGGGTCCGGACAGGGCGGTGGAGTATGGCTACACCTTC. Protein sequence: CASILGPDRAVEYGYTF.

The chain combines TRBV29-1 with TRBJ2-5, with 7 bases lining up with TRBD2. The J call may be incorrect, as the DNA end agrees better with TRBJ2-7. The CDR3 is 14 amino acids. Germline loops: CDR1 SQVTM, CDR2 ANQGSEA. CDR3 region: CSGLAGASSYEQYF. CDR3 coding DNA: TGCAGCGGCTTAGCGGGTGCGAGCTCCTACGAGCAGTACTTC.

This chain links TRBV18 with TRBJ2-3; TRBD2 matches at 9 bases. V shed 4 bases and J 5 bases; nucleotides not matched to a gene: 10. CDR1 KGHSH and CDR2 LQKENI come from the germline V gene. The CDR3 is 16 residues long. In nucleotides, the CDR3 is TGTGCCAGCTCACGAGGGCGGGAGGGCCCAGAAGATACGCAGTATTTT. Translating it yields CASSRGREGPEDTQYF.

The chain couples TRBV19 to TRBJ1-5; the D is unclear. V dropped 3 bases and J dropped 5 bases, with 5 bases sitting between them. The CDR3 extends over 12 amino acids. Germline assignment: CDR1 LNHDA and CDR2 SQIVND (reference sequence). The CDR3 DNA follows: TGTGCCAGTAGTATCCTCCATCAGCCCCAGCATTTT. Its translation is CASSILHQPQHF.

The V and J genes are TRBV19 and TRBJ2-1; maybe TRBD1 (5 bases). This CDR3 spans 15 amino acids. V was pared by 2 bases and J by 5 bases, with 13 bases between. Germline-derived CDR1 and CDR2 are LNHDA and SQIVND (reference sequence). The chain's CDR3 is CASSIQGRLNNEQFF. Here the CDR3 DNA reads TGTGCCAGTAGTATACAGGGTCGACTCAACAATGAGCAGTTCTTC.

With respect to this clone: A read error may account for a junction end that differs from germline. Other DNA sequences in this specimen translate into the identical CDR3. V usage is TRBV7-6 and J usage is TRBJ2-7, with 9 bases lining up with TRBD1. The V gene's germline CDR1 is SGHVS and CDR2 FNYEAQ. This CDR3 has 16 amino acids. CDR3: CASSDGNKTGGCEQYF. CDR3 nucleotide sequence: TGTGCCAGCAGCGACGGCAATAAAACAGGGGGCTGCGAGCAGTACTTT.

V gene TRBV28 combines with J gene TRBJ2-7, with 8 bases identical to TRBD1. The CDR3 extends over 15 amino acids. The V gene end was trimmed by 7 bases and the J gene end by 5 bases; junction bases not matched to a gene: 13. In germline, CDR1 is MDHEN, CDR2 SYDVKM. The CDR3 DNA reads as TGTGCCAGCAATAGGAGGGGGACAGGTACCCACGAGCAGTACTTC. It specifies CASNRRGTGTHEQYF.

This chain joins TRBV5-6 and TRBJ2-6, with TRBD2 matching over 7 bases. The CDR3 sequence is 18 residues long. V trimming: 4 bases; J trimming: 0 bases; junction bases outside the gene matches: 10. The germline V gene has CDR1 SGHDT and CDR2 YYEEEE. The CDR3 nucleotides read TGTGCCAGCAGCGGATCTAGCGGTTTACCCTCTGGGGCCAACGTCCTGACTTTC. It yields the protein CASSGSSGLPSGANVLTF.